Below are 18 T cell receptor beta chains sequenced from a single sample in a study of cytomegalovirus exposure and HLA in healthy donors. Primers included in the PCR were 60 Vbeta and 13 Jbeta primers. The data were produced by immunoSEQ multiplex PCR, yet TCRdb's version contains in-frame clones alone and is incomplete. The sample yields about 160,000 clones, 80% to 90% seen once. Sequencing was done on a sample of PBMCs. The receptors were gathered from a man aged 45-65 years in good health and CMV-seropositive.

This clone was seen only once. The J gene is TRBJ2-2, the V gene TRBV5-1; 7 bases map to TRBD1. CDR1 is SGHRS, CDR2 YFSETQ, per germline. The CDR3 contains 16 residues. V shed 4 bases, J shed 4 bases, and the junction held 10 bases outside the gene matches. The CDR3 here is CASSPPRQGVTGELFF. Written as DNA, the CDR3 is TGCGCCAGCAGCCCCCCCCGGCAGGGGGTCACCGGGGAGCTGTTTTTT.

The V and J genes are TRBV5-1 and TRBJ2-7; TRBD1 is a possible D gene (7 bases). CDR3 size: 16 residues. Germline V gives CDR1 SGHRS, CDR2 YFSETQ. V lost 1 base to trimming and J lost 3 bases, with 17 bases between them. The CDR3 sequence: CASSLNRQGGDYEQYF. The CDR3 DNA reads TGCGCCAGCAGCTTGAACAGGCAGGGGGGAGACTACGAGCAGTACTTC.

This clone was picked up one time. The V call is TRBV7-2, the J call TRBJ2-1, with 7 bases lining up with TRBD1. CDR3 length: 14 residues. Germline CDR1 SGHTA, CDR2 FQGNSA. J gave up 9 bases and V 1 base, and 6 bases lay outside the gene matches. CDR3: CASSLVTGKGEQFF. As DNA, the CDR3 is TGTGCCAGCAGCTTAGTGACAGGGAAAGGTGAGCAGTTCTTC.

The genes are TRBV5-8 and TRBJ1-6; 8 nucleotides line up with TRBD1. Germline V CDR1 and CDR2: SGHTS, YDEGEE. Trimming at V came to 6 bases and at J to 9 bases, leaving 8 bases not matched to a gene. The CDR3 extends over 14 amino acids. CDR3 protein: CASNRQGTSSPLHF. DNA for the CDR3: TGTGCCAGCAACCGACAGGGGACGAGTTCACCCCTCCACTTT.

The V call is TRBV7-3, the J call TRBJ1-4; 9 bases line up with TRBD1. The CDR3 spans 15 residues. Germline CDR1 reads SGHTA; CDR2 reads FQGTGA. V trimming: 4 bases; J trimming: 5 bases; junction bases outside the gene matches: 5. The CDR3 sequence is CASSSHGTGNEKLFF. The CDR3 nucleotides are TGTGCCAGCAGCTCTCACGGGACAGGGAATGAAAAACTGTTTTTT. Using reference TRBV7-3 and TRBJ1-4 for the parts outside the CDR3, the full variable domain is GAGVSQTPSNKVTEKGKYVELRCDPISGHTALYWYRQSLGQGPEFLIYFQGTGAADDSGLPNDRFFAVRPEGSVSTLKIQRTERGDSAVYLCASSSHGTGNEKLFFGSGTQLSVL.

The CDR3 sequence: CASADPGSGNTIYF. The CDR3 nucleotides are TGTGCCAGCGCCGACCCAGGCTCTGGAAACACCATATATTTT. This chain connects TRBV6-6 to TRBJ1-3; D gene ambiguous. The V gene's germline CDR1 is MNHNY and CDR2 SVGAGI (reference sequence). V was cut by 8 bases and J by 0 bases, with 11 bases left in between. There are 14 residues in the CDR3.

This chain links TRBV28 with TRBJ1-5; D gene unclear. Per germline, CDR1 MDHEN and CDR2 SYDVKM. V gave up 8 bases and J gave up 3 bases, with 17 bases separating them. There are 15 residues in the CDR3. The CDR3 spells CASLRRSRLNQPQHF. The CDR3 DNA reads TGTGCCAGCCTTAGAAGGAGCAGACTCAATCAGCCCCAGCATTTT.

The chain recombines TRBV19 with TRBJ1-6, with D uncertain. The CDR3 is 15 residues long. Germline-derived CDR1 and CDR2 are LNHDA and SQIVND (reference sequence). Trimming stripped 11 bases from V and 0 bases from J, with 14 bases between. CDR3 in amino acids: CAAPEMSSYNSPLHF. The CDR3 DNA is TGTGCCGCCCCCGAGATGAGCTCCTATAATTCACCCCTCCACTTT.

This clone was found a few times. This chain links TRBV4-1 with TRBJ2-3; D not resolved. The germline CDR1 and CDR2 sequences are MGHRA and YSYEKL. Deletions cut 1 base from V and 3 bases from J, with 8 bases between. The CDR3 extends over 14 amino acids. The DNA for the CDR3 is TGCGCCAGCAGCCAAGGGGCTAAAACAGATACGCAGTATTTT. Its protein product is CASSQGAKTDTQYF.

Remarks on this clone: The junction does not match germline at one end; this may be a read error. The V gene is TRBV5-5, the J gene TRBJ2-7, with D perhaps matching TRBD1 (5 bases). CDR3 length: 15 amino acids. Per the germline V gene, CDR1 is SGHKS and CDR2 is YYEKEE (reference sequence). The CDR3: CASSLEPGSSYEQYF. CDR3 nucleotide sequence: TGTGCCAGCAGCTTGGAGCCAGGGTCTTCCTACGAGCAGTACTTT.

The gene calls are TRBV6-6 and TRBJ1-4; tentative D call: TRBD1 (6 bases). The germline V gene encodes CDR1 MNHNY and CDR2 SVGAGI (reference sequence). With 5 bases removed from V and 4 bases from J, the gap between germline ends came to 11 bases. The CDR3 loop spans 14 amino acids. The CDR3 here is CASSQTGGNEKLFF. Here the CDR3 DNA reads TGTGCCAGCAGTCAGACAGGTGGTAATGAAAAACTGTTTTTT.

This chain uses TRBV19 with TRBJ2-7; D gene ambiguous. The V and J ends lost 4 bases and 3 bases respectively, with 16 bases between them. Germline-derived CDR1 and CDR2 are LNHDA and SQIVND (reference sequence). The CDR3 totals 15 residues. CDR3 in DNA: TGTGCCAGTAGTACGAATTGGGCAGGCAACTACGAGCAGTACTTC. It encodes CASSTNWAGNYEQYF.

V usage is TRBV5-1 and J usage is TRBJ2-7; the D gene is possibly TRBD1 (5 bases). V lost 0 bases and J 7 bases, leaving 14 bases between the germline ends. CDR3 size: 14 residues. Germline V gives CDR1 SGHRS, CDR2 YFSETQ. CDR3 region: CASSLVGRVEEQYF. For the CDR3, the DNA is TGCGCCAGCAGCTTGGTGGGCAGGGTAGAAGAGCAGTACTTC.

The rearrangement joins TRBV7-2 to TRBJ1-1; no clear D gene. The germline V gene has CDR1 SGHTA and CDR2 FQGNSA. The V end was cut by 5 bases, the J end by 1 base, with 14 bases between. The CDR3 sequence is 15 residues long. CDR3 loop: CASSPGSGWNTEAFF. CDR3 nucleotide sequence: TGTGCCAGCAGCCCGGGTAGCGGGTGGAACACTGAAGCTTTCTTT.

The V gene is TRBV10-3, the J gene TRBJ2-7; 8 bases fit TRBD2. The CDR3 loop spans 15 amino acids. Trimming took 0 bases from V and 2 from J; bases not matched to a gene: 3. The V gene's germline CDR1 is ENHRY and CDR2 SYGVKD. The CDR3 DNA is TGTGCCATCAGTGAGTCGGTAGCGGGGCCCTACGAGCAGTACTTC. This gives the protein CAISESVAGPYEQYF.

This chain joins TRBV6-5 and TRBJ1-2; possible D gene TRBD1, 6 bases. Germline V lookup: CDR1 MNHEY, CDR2 SVGAGI. This CDR3 has 15 residues. Between the trimmed V and J ends, which lost 6 bases and 7 bases, there was a span of 21 bases. The CDR3 reads CASSPRQDRRVGYTF. The CDR3 DNA follows: TGTGCCAGCAGCCCTAGACAGGACCGGCGGGTTGGCTACACCTTC.

The rearrangement uses TRBV18 and TRBJ2-7, with D possibly being TRBD1 (5 bases). V lost 0 bases, J lost 5 bases, and 11 bases lay in between. There are 14 residues in the CDR3. CDR1 is KGHSH and CDR2 is LQKENI in the germline V gene. Here the CDR3 reads CASSPPAGPDEQYF. The CDR3 DNA reads as TGTGCCAGCTCACCACCCGCAGGGCCCGACGAGCAGTACTTC.

In this sample, this clone turned up once. The CDR3 DNA is TGTGCCAGCAGACCAGCCGGGACTAGCACAGATACGCAGTATTTT. As protein: CASRPAGTSTDTQYF. The chain combines TRBV11-2 with TRBJ2-3; a possible D gene is TRBD2 (6 bases). Germline values: CDR1 SGHAT, CDR2 FQNNGV. The CDR3 spans 15 residues. The V end lost 6 bases, the J end lost 0 bases, and 13 bases lay between the germline ends.